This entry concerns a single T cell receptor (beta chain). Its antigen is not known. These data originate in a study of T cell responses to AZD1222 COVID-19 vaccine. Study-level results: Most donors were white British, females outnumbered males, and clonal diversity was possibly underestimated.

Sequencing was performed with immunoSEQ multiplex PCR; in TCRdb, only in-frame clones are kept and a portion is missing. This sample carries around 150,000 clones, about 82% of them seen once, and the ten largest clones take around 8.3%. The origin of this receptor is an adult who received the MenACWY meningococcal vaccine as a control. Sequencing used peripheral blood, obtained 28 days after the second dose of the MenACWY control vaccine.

CDR3 region: CSVEVRLAGGSKKADTQYF. The CDR3 nucleotides are TGCAGCGTTGAAGTACGGCTAGCGGGAGGATCTAAGAAGGCAGATACGCAGTATTTT. The V gene is TRBV29-1, the J gene TRBJ2-3; 11 bases match TRBD2. The CDR3 contains 19 residues. V was clipped by 1 base and J by 4 bases; unmatched bases: 16. The germline gives CDR1 SQVTM, CDR2 ANQGSEA.